The 14 T cell receptor beta chains below come from one sample, sequenced in a study of response to subunit inactivated influenza vaccine. TCRdb reprocessed the RT-PCR reads via MiXCR and lists one record per CDR3 protein. The table lists almost 600,000 distinct CDR3 sequences, 12% to 15% of them singletons, with 11% in the top ten. Sequences were derived from PBMCs from blood, sampled 11 to 12 days after vaccination. Source of these receptors: a man aged 50 to 60 who received an inactivated influenza vaccine.

The chain combines TRBV28 with TRBJ1-1; D is unclear. CDR1 is MDHEN, CDR2 SYDVKM, per germline. With 3 bases removed from V and 0 bases from J, the gap between germline ends came to 11 bases. CDR3 length: 15 amino acids. The CDR3 nucleotides read TGTGCCAGCAGTTTCACAACTCGGTTGAACACTGAAGCTTTCTTT. Translated, it gives CASSFTTRLNTEAFF.

This clonotype has a handful of counts. The chain has TRBV20-1 and TRBJ2-3, with 14 bases identical to TRBD2. Trimming removed 1 base from V and 1 base from J; junction bases left unmatched: 4. This CDR3 has 17 residues. Germline V lookup: CDR1 DFQATT, CDR2 SNEGSKA (reference sequence). The CDR3 bases are TGCAGTGCTAGAGCGGGACTAGCGGGGGCCCGCACAGATACGCAGTATTTT. Translating it yields CSARAGLAGARTDTQYF.

The V and J genes are TRBV20-1 and TRBJ2-7, with D possibly TRBD1 on 6 matching bases. With 6 bases removed from V and 0 bases from J, the gap between germline ends came to 18 bases. The germline V gene encodes CDR1 DFQATT and CDR2 SNEGSKA (reference sequence). The CDR3 runs 15 residues. For the CDR3, the DNA is TGCAGTGCCAGACAGGCGTTGGGAAGCTCCTACGAGCAGTACTTC. Translated, it gives CSARQALGSSYEQYF.

This chain's CDR3 is CASSQDRGNYGYTF. The CDR3 DNA follows: TGCGCCAGCAGCCAAGACAGGGGGAACTATGGCTACACCTTC. The chain combines TRBV4-3 with TRBJ1-2; 7 nucleotides match TRBD1. CDR3 length equals 14 residues. CDR1 and CDR2 from the germline V gene are LGHNA and YSLEER. V gave up 0 bases and J gave up 2 bases; unmatched junction bases: 0.

This clonotype appeared a few times. This chain uses TRBV7-2 with TRBJ2-1; tentative D call: TRBD2 (6 bases). There are 15 residues in the CDR3. CDR1 SGHTA and CDR2 FQGNSA come from the germline V gene. V was trimmed by 5 bases and J by 3 bases, leaving 14 bases between them. The DNA for the CDR3 is TGTGCCAGCAGCCCTAGACTAGAATTCTACAATGAGCAGTTCTTC. Its translation is CASSPRLEFYNEQFF.

This clonotype appeared a few times. The J gene is TRBJ2-7, the V gene TRBV9, with D possibly TRBD1 on 6 matching bases. Germline CDR1 SGDLS, CDR2 YYNGEE. Deletions cut 4 bases from V and 3 bases from J, with 14 bases between. The CDR3 extends over 14 amino acids. As DNA, the CDR3 is TGTGCCAGCAGCCCCCGACAGGAAGACTACGAGCAGTACTTC. Translating it yields CASSPRQEDYEQYF.

The chain uses TRBV20-1 and TRBJ2-5; 9 nucleotides align to TRBD1. CDR1 and CDR2 from the germline V gene are DFQATT and SNEGSKA (reference sequence). This CDR3 spans 15 amino acids. J was trimmed by 4 bases and V by 0 bases; bases with no gene match: 6. The CDR3 DNA follows: TGCAGTGCTAGAGACGCCGGACAGGGGCGAGAGACCCAGTACTTC. The encoded protein is CSARDAGQGRETQYF.

This clonotype occurred a few times. This chain uses TRBV20-1 with TRBJ2-3; D is unclear. This CDR3 contains 14 residues. V gave up 5 bases and J gave up 1 base, with 13 bases separating them. Germline CDR1 and CDR2: DFQATT and SNEGSKA (reference sequence). CDR3 in DNA: TGCAGTGCTCGGATGATCGCGGGCACAGATACGCAGTATTTT. This codes for CSARMIAGTDTQYF.

This clonotype has only a few counts. The rearrangement uses TRBV9 and TRBJ2-3, with no clear D. The CDR3 is 15 residues long. Germline CDR1 and CDR2: SGDLS and YYNGEE. V shed 3 bases and J shed 0 bases, with 11 bases lying between them. DNA for the CDR3: TGTGCCAGCAGCGATCCTAAATCTAGCACAGATACGCAGTATTTT. Amino acids: CASSDPKSSTDTQYF. The complete variable domain, with remaining parts taken from reference TRBV9 and TRBJ2-3, reads DSGVTQTPKHLITATGQRVTLRCSPRSGDLSVYWYQQSLDQGLQFLIQYYNGEERAKGNILERFSAQQFPDLHSELNLSSLELGDSALYFCASSDPKSSTDTQYFGPGTRLTVL.

The chain employs TRBV12-3 or TRBV12-4 and TRBJ2-3; no clear D. The CDR3 length is 13 residues. The V end lost 2 bases, the J end lost 1 base, and 4 bases lay between the germline ends. The CDR3 loop is CASSLYGTDTQYF. CDR3 sequence (DNA): TGTGCCAGCAGTTTATACGGCACAGATACGCAGTATTTT.

J is TRBJ2-1 and V is TRBV5-1, with a tentative D call TRBD1 (5 bases). Per the germline V gene, CDR1 is SGHRS and CDR2 is YFSETQ. V shed 0 bases and J shed 7 bases, with 11 bases lying between them. The CDR3 loop spans 14 amino acids. CDR3 bases: TGCGCCAGCAGCTTGGTTTCAGGGTGGAATGAGCAGTTCTTC. Its protein product is CASSLVSGWNEQFF.

This chain links TRBV29-1 with TRBJ1-1; D is possibly TRBD1 (5 bases). Looked up from germline, CDR1 is SQVTM and CDR2 is ANQGSEA. V dropped 4 bases and J dropped 1 base, with 13 bases sitting between them. The CDR3 runs 14 residues. The CDR3 DNA reads as TGCAGCGTTGGAGCAGGGATAGAGAACACTGAAGCTTTCTTT. Its translation is CSVGAGIENTEAFF.

This rearrangement joins TRBV12-3 or TRBV12-4 to TRBJ2-2; TRBD2 aligns across 10 bases. The CDR3 runs 16 residues. V lost 2 bases to trimming and J lost 11 bases; unmatched junction nucleotides: 11. CDR3 coding DNA: TGTGCCAGCAGTTTACAAGCGGGAGGGTACCCTAGAGAGCTGTTTTTT. Protein: CASSLQAGGYPRELFF.

CDR3: CASSWIRGNTEAFF. In DNA form, the CDR3 reads TGTGCCAGCAGTTGGATCAGAGGGAACACTGAAGCTTTCTTT. The chain joins TRBV6-5 to TRBJ1-1; no reliable D call. The CDR3 is made up of 14 amino acids. Trimming shortened V by 4 bases and J by 1 base, and 10 bases separated the two germline ends. Germline loops: CDR1 MNHEY, CDR2 SVGAGI.